This T cell receptor (beta chain) stems from a study of T cell clonality in common variable immunodeficiency. The CVID group had 15 females and 30 or so males, mean age approximately 40. Findings and limits, study-wide: Reportedly, TCR beta sequences from common variable immunodeficiency showed fewer deletions and N-nucleotide insertions. Compared with controls, CVID subjects had fewer shared TCRbeta clones.

This CDR3 spans 14 amino acids. Deletions cut 6 bases from V and 2 bases from J, with 13 bases between. The germline CDR1 and CDR2 sequences are KGHSH and LQKENI. CVID and control samples used equivalent genomic DNA input. Assay used: immunoSEQ multiplex PCR; TCRdb lists only in-frame clones, some missing. The counts give over 20,000 clones, none of them seen only once; around 2.5% is held by the top ten. This clone was seen at least ten times. The antigen remains undetermined. With the read ending 3 residues before the CDR3 end, the germline J gene is used to fill in that end. This receptor was taken from a human donor with common variable immunodeficiency. J is TRBJ2-5 and V is TRBV18; possibly TRBD1 for D (5 bases). The material sequenced was peripheral blood mononuclear cells. CDR3 bases read: TGTGCCAGCTCGGCAAGACAGATACAAGAGACC. The encoded protein is CASSARQIQET. The whole CDR3 is CASSARQIQETQYF.